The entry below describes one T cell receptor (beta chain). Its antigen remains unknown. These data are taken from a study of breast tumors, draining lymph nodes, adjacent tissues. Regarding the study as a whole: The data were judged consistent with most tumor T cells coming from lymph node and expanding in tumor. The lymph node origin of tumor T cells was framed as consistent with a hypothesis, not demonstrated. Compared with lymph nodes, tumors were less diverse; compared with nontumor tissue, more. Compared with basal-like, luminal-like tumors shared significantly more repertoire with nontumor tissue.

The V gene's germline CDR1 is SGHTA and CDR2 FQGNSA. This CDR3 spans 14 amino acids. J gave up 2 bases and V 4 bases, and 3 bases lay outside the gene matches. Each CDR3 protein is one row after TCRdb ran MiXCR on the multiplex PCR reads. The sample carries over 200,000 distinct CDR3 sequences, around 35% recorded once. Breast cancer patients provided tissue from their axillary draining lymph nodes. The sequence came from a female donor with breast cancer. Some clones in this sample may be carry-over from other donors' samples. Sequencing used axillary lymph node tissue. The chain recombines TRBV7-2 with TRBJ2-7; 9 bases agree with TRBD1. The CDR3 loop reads CASSWGQGAYEQYF. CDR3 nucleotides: TGTGCCAGCAGCTGGGGACAGGGAGCCTACGAGCAGTACTTC.